This T cell receptor (beta chain) appears in the sequencing data of a study of cytomegalovirus exposure and HLA in healthy donors. Overall study findings and caveats: Specificity for CMV antigens was confirmed in vitro for three of the CMV-associated chains.

60 Vbeta and 13 Jbeta primers were used in PCR. Libraries were prepared by immunoSEQ multiplex PCR; TCRdb keeps only in-frame clonotypes and omits some of them. Its clone listing holds tens of thousands of clones. Trimming cost V 6 bases and J 7 bases; bases outside gene matches: 3. CDR3 length equals 14 residues. Germline CDR1 reads MNHEY; CDR2 reads SMNVEV (reference sequence). With respect to this clone: Antigen: not known.

The sequenced material came from PBMCs. The chain employs TRBV27 and TRBJ1-6; 10 bases align to TRBD1. The sequence was obtained from a woman in her forties in good health and CMV-seropositive. CDR3 bases: TGTGCCAGCAGCCTGGGACAGGGGAATTCACCCCTCCACTTT. The encoded protein is CASSLGQGNSPLHF.